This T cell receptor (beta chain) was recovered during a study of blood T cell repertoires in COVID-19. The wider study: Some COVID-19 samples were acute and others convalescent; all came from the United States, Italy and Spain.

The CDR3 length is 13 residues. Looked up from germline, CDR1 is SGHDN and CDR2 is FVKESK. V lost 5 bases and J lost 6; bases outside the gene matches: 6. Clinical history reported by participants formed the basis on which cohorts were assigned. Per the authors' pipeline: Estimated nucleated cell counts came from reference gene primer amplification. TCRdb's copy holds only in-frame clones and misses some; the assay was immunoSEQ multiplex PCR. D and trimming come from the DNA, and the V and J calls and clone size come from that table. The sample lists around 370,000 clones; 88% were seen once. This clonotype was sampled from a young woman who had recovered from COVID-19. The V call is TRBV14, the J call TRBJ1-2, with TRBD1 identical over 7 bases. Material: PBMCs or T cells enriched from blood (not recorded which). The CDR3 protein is CASSSDRRHGYTF. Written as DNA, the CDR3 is TGTGCCAGCAGCTCGGACAGGAGACATGGCTACACCTTC. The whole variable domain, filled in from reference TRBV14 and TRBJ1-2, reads EAGVTQFPSHSVIEKGQTVTLRCDPISGHDNLYWYRRVMGKEIKFLLHFVKESKQDESGMPNNRFLAERTGGTYSTLKVQPAELEDSGVYFCASSSDRRHGYTFGSGTRLTVV.